This note documents a single T cell receptor beta chain sequence. This clonotype appeared a few times. The specificity of this receptor is unknown. Per-base qualities were not stored, and no clone one base away is much larger. This sample was taken from a study of T cell repertoires in cytomegalovirus infection (dated by TCRdb to between 2019 and 2020). The study in broad terms: Alongside well-studied HLA-B-restricted epitopes, the peptide stimulations were aimed at recently identified HLA-C-restricted CMV epitopes, whose presentation resists viral immunomodulation. Because public TCR beta signatures pointed to carriage of CMV infection together with the matching HLA type, the HLA type of each donor mattered for the analysis. What the authors observed across the whole study: Carriers of CMV infection plus the relevant HLA type were discriminated by the cumulative frequency of public TCR beta family members in the study cohort and in an independent 352-donor cohort. The ex vivo response was dominated by HLA-C-restricted CMV-specific TCR beta clonotypes, which also provided the single most frequent clonotype in two of eight donors.

The sequencer listed for this sample is Illumina HiSeq 1500. TCRdb handled the public reads itself, with Q25 trimming in fastp and clone calling in MiXCR, and kept productive beta chains. Rows with a matching CDR3 protein are joined into one entry that keeps the most common DNA and genes. The sample profile shows about 130,000 distinct CDR3 sequences; approximately 30% of them were found once. Together, the top ten hold 58% of the sample. Cut back by 6 bases and 2 bases, the V and J ends lie 8 bases apart. The CDR3 has 12 amino acids, counting the end cysteine and phenylalanine. The entry retains the CDR3 DNA only, 36 bases that are in frame from base 1. CDR1 and CDR2, looked up from the germline V gene, are SNHLY and FYNNEI. Taken with the paper, the label for treatment or condition translates to: in vitro stimulation with specific CMV peptide epitopes to enrich CMV-specific T cells.

The sequences come from CD8+ T cells from cultured PBMCs, collected from culture after CMV antigen stimulation. The sequence derives from a human donor in good health (CMV status not recorded). Some clones in this sample may be carry-over from other donors' samples. This chain joins TRBV2 to TRBJ2-7, with a tentative D call of TRBD1 or TRBD2, each matching 5 bases. The nucleotides read TGTGCCAGCAGGGGGCGGGCCTACGAGCAGTACTTC. The translation is CASRGRAYEQYF.